A few counts support the clone carrying this TCR beta chain. Trimming stripped 1 base from V and 5 bases from J, with 17 bases between. CDR1 and CDR2 (germline): SEHNR, FQNEAQ (reference sequence). The CDR3 runs to 16 residues. This specimen belongs to a study of T-cell reconstitution after alpha-beta-depleted transplantation in children. Preparing the TCRbeta library involved the use of unique molecular identifiers. TCRdb independently ran MiXCR on the PCR reads; one entry per CDR3 protein. This sample has approximately 490,000 distinct CDR3 sequences, with under 15% found just once. The sequence was obtained from a human donor who donated a stem cell graft to a child with combined immunodeficiency. The chain combines TRBV7-9 with TRBJ1-1; TRBD1 might be the D (6 bases). The specimen comprised PBMCs from the stem cell graft donor, sampled from the stem cell graft. This CDR3 is CASSLDQARRGTEAFF. The DNA of the CDR3 is TGTGCCAGCAGCTTAGATCAGGCCCGGAGGGGGACTGAAGCTTTCTTT.